The 26 T cell receptor beta chains below were found in one sample sequenced in a study of cytomegalovirus exposure and HLA in healthy donors. The table came from immunoSEQ multiplex PCR; TCRdb's copy has only in-frame clones and leaves some out. The sample includes roughly 140,000 clones, around nine tenths of them seen just once. The sequenced material came from PBMCs. The source is a woman aged 18-30 years in good health and CMV-seropositive.

The genes are TRBV5-1 and TRBJ1-6; TRBD1 is a possible D gene (6 bases). CDR1 is SGHRS and CDR2 is YFSETQ in the germline V gene. Trimming took off 0 bases at V and 9 bases at J, with 13 bases between the two ends. The CDR3 covers 15 residues. This CDR3 reads CASSLAVQGSSPLHF. The CDR3 nucleotides read TGCGCCAGCAGCTTGGCGGTGCAGGGGTCTTCACCCCTCCACTTT.

The V gene is TRBV5-1, the J gene TRBJ2-2; 7 bases are a match to TRBD1. The germline gives CDR1 SGHRS, CDR2 YFSETQ. The CDR3 extends over 15 amino acids. V dropped 1 base and J dropped 5; count of bases not matched to a gene: 5. The CDR3 loop is CASSLRQGLTGELFF. The CDR3 DNA follows: TGCGCCAGCAGCTTGAGACAGGGTTTGACCGGGGAGCTGTTTTTT.

The V and J genes are TRBV5-1 and TRBJ1-2, with 7 positions matching TRBD1. This CDR3 region has 15 residues. With 4 bases clipped from V and 0 bases from J, the junction kept 6 bases outside the gene matches. Germline CDR1 is SGHRS and CDR2 is YFSETQ. The CDR3 DNA is TGCGCCAGCAGCGAGGACAGGCCACCTAACTATGGCTACACCTTC. This encodes CASSEDRPPNYGYTF.

The chain joins TRBV7-9 to TRBJ2-3; possible D gene TRBD1, 5 bases. The V gene lost 1 base and the J gene lost 4 bases, with 12 bases spanning the gap. Per the germline V gene, CDR1 is SEHNR and CDR2 is FQNEAQ (reference sequence). This CDR3 is built from 15 residues. The CDR3 sequence is CASSLVGRNADTQYF. In nucleotides, the CDR3 is TGTGCCAGCAGCTTAGTGGGGCGGAATGCAGATACGCAGTATTTT.

The rearrangement joins TRBV19 to TRBJ1-1, with D tentatively TRBD1 (6 bases). Trimming removed 7 bases from V and 7 bases from J, with 16 bases in between. Germline assignment: CDR1 LNHDA and CDR2 SQIVND (reference sequence). The CDR3 loop spans 13 amino acids. The CDR3 is CASMQGLGREAFF. CDR3 nucleotides: TGTGCCAGTATGCAGGGGCTCGGACGTGAAGCTTTCTTT.

The V gene is TRBV29-1, the J gene TRBJ1-1; 9 nucleotides align to TRBD1. The germline V gene encodes CDR1 SQVTM and CDR2 ANQGSEA. The CDR3 runs 14 residues. V shed 6 bases, J shed 6 bases, and the junction held 11 bases outside the gene matches. CDR3 amino acids: CSVTGGATSAEAFF. The CDR3 coding sequence is TGCAGCGTCACAGGGGGCGCGACATCCGCTGAAGCTTTCTTT.

The gene calls are TRBV29-1 and TRBJ1-1; a possible D gene is TRBD1 (5 bases). There are 12 residues in the CDR3. The germline V and J ends were trimmed by 1 base and 4 bases, with 7 bases remaining between them. CDR1 and CDR2 (germline): SQVTM, ANQGSEA. In nucleotides, the CDR3 is TGCAGCGTTGAAGTGCAGGGCACTGAAGCTTTCTTT. Its protein product is CSVEVQGTEAFF.

Only a few counts were recorded for this clone. The chain uses TRBV28 and TRBJ1-2; D gene ambiguous. The CDR3 length is 14 residues. V lost 3 bases and J 6 bases, leaving 14 bases between the germline ends. Germline assignment: CDR1 MDHEN and CDR2 SYDVKM. The DNA of the CDR3 is TGTGCCAGCAGTTTGCCCCACGGTTTGGATGGCTACACCTTC. Encoded protein: CASSLPHGLDGYTF.

The chain has TRBV28 and TRBJ1-4; tentative D call: TRBD1 (5 bases). V dropped 0 bases and J dropped 5 bases, with 7 bases sitting between them. The germline V gene encodes CDR1 MDHEN and CDR2 SYDVKM. The CDR3 is made up of 14 amino acids. The CDR3 loop is CASSLWDKNEKLFF. CDR3 bases: TGTGCCAGCAGTTTATGGGACAAAAATGAAAAACTGTTTTTT.

The J gene is TRBJ2-5, the V gene TRBV9; 7 bases align to TRBD2. This CDR3 spans 17 amino acids. Per germline, CDR1 SGDLS and CDR2 YYNGEE. Unmatched junction bases numbered 14, after V lost 2 bases and J lost 4 bases. CDR3 sequence (DNA): TGTGCCAGCAGCGTTCTTTCTGGGACTATGCACCCAGAGACCCAGTACTTC. The encoded protein is CASSVLSGTMHPETQYF.

The chain has TRBV4-1 and TRBJ2-7, with 11 positions matching TRBD2. V shed 4 bases and J 4 bases; nucleotides not matched to a gene: 9. Germline CDR1 reads MGHRA; CDR2 reads YSYEKL. The length of the CDR3 is 16 residues. CDR3 residues: CASSLRRTSGSYEQYF. CDR3 in DNA: TGCGCCAGCAGCCTAAGAAGGACTAGCGGGTCATACGAGCAGTACTTC.

The rearrangement uses TRBV2 and TRBJ2-1, with a tentative D call TRBD2 (5 bases). Germline CDR1 and CDR2: SNHLY and FYNNEI. V lost 4 bases and J lost 6, with 13 bases in between. The CDR3 sequence is 14 residues long. The DNA of the CDR3 is TGTGCCAGCAGTGGAGAGCGACGGGGCAATGAGCAGTTCTTC. It yields the protein CASSGERRGNEQFF. Filled out from reference TRBV2 and TRBJ2-1, the complete variable domain reads EPEVTQTPSHQVTQMGQEVILRCVPISNHLYFYWYRQILGQKVEFLVSFYNNEISEKSEIFDDQFSVERPDGSNFTLKIRSTKLEDSAMYFCASSGERRGNEQFFGPGTRLTVL.

V and J are TRBV21-1 and TRBJ2-7; the table calls TRBD2, which could not be checked here. TRBV21-1 represents a pseudogene. The CDR3 loop spans 14 amino acids. The CDR3 loop reads CASRKVGGPHQQYF. The CDR3, as DNA: TGTGCCAGCAGGAAAGTGGGAGGGCCCCATCAACAGTACTTC.

In its sample, this clone was seen a few times. The rearrangement joins TRBV7-3 to TRBJ2-7, with TRBD2 identical over 7 bases. The V gene end was trimmed by 0 bases and the J gene end by 5 bases; junction bases not matched to a gene: 7. There are 15 residues in the CDR3. Germline CDR1 is SGHTA and CDR2 is FQGTGA. The CDR3 DNA sequence: TGTGCCAGCAGCTTAACCCTAGTTCGGGAGGACGAGCAGTACTTC. Translated: CASSLTLVREDEQYF.

The chain recombines TRBV28 with TRBJ1-2; perhaps TRBD1 as D (6 bases). Germline V CDR1 and CDR2: MDHEN, SYDVKM. The CDR3 spans 14 residues. Trimming pared 6 bases from V and 6 bases from J, leaving 17 bases between. The CDR3 DNA is TGTGCCAGCAGATACCCCGGACAGATAAATGGCTACACCTTC. This encodes CASRYPGQINGYTF.

The chain carries TRBV5-1 and TRBJ2-7; 11 bases are shared with TRBD2. V trimming: 0 bases; J trimming: 2 bases; junction bases outside the gene matches: 4. Germline values: CDR1 SGHRS, CDR2 YFSETQ. The CDR3 has 16 residues. The CDR3 region is CASSLALTSGTYEQYF. CDR3 bases: TGCGCCAGCAGCTTGGCCTTGACTAGCGGGACCTACGAGCAGTACTTC. The full variable domain, completed using reference TRBV5-1 and TRBJ2-7, is KAGVTQTPRYLIKTRGQQVTLSCSPISGHRSVSWYQQTPGQGLQFLFEYFSETQRNKGNFPGRFSGRQFSNSRSEMNVSTLELGDSALYLCASSLALTSGTYEQYFGPGTRLTVT.

In its sample, this clone was seen once. The chain uses TRBV7-8 and TRBJ2-7; 7 bases align to TRBD1. The junction had 13 bases not matched to a gene; V was cut back by 5 bases and J by 3 bases. Germline V gene sequence: CDR1 SGHVS, CDR2 FQNEAQ. The CDR3 consists of 16 residues. The CDR3 coding sequence is TGTGCCAGCAGCATTTCAGGGGGATGGGTGTTCTACGAGCAGTACTTC. It encodes CASSISGGWVFYEQYF.

V and J are TRBV18 and TRBJ2-7; D is uncertain. The CDR3 is 18 residues long. The germline V and J ends were trimmed by 4 bases and 3 bases, with 25 bases remaining between them. Per the germline V gene, CDR1 is KGHSH and CDR2 is LQKENI. The CDR3: CASSRGFRSDDRHYEQYF. The CDR3 coding sequence is TGTGCCAGCTCACGCGGTTTTCGATCCGACGACCGTCACTACGAGCAGTACTTC. Full variable domain (remainder filled in from reference TRBV18 and TRBJ2-7): NAGVMQNPRHLVRRRGQEARLRCSPMKGHSHVYWYRQLPEEGLKFMVYLQKENIIDESGMPKERFSAEFPKEGPSILRIQQVVRGDSAAYFCASSRGFRSDDRHYEQYFGPGTRLTVT.

This clone was seen more than once but under ten times. The chain uses TRBV7-8 and TRBJ1-2; 9 positions agree with TRBD1. Germline CDR1 SGHVS, CDR2 FQNEAQ. The junction had 2 bases not matched to a gene; V was cut back by 1 base and J by 2 bases. The length of the CDR3 is 15 residues. CDR3 region: CASSLVGTGNYGYTF. The DNA for the CDR3 is TGTGCCAGCAGCTTAGTTGGGACAGGGAACTATGGCTACACCTTC.

The J gene is TRBJ2-5, the V gene TRBV7-3; a possible D gene is TRBD1 (6 bases). Germline lookup yields CDR1 SGHTA and CDR2 FQGTGA. V shed 5 bases and J shed 5 bases, with 18 bases lying between them. The CDR3 spans 15 residues. The CDR3, as DNA: TGTGCCAGCAGCCCTCAGACAGGCCGAGGGGAGACCCAGTACTTC. This translates into CASSPQTGRGETQYF.

The chain is built from TRBV4-2 and TRBJ1-2, with unresolved D. Germline CDR1 LGHNA, CDR2 YNFKEQ. V was cut by 1 base and J by 0 bases, with 6 bases left in between. The CDR3 is 14 residues long. The CDR3 DNA is TGTGCCAGCAGCCAAGTTATAGCTAACTATGGCTACACCTTC. Residues: CASSQVIANYGYTF.

The chain couples TRBV7-2 to TRBJ2-2; D may be TRBD1 (6 bases). Trimming removed 6 bases from V and 4 bases from J, with 15 bases in between. Germline-derived CDR1 and CDR2 are SGHTA and FQGNSA. The CDR3 has 15 residues. This CDR3 is CASRITGIGTGELFF. The CDR3, as DNA: TGTGCCAGCAGGATCACAGGGATAGGCACCGGGGAGCTGTTTTTT.

The rearrangement joins TRBV29-1 to TRBJ2-1; 8 bases are a match to TRBD2. The CDR3 consists of 12 residues. In germline, CDR1 is SQVTM, CDR2 ANQGSEA. V shed 3 bases and J 8 bases; nucleotides not matched to a gene: 3. The CDR3: CSVDVAGHEQFF. The CDR3 DNA is TGCAGCGTTGACGTAGCGGGACATGAGCAGTTCTTC.

Written as DNA, the CDR3 is TGTGCCAGCAGCTTAGGGAGGGAAAAACTGTTTTTT. It is translated as CASSLGREKLFF. The chain links TRBV7-2 to TRBJ1-4; D is unresolved. Trimming left V 1 base short and J 8 bases short, with 5 bases between. The CDR3 spans 12 residues. Per germline, CDR1 SGHTA and CDR2 FQGNSA.

The chain uses TRBV2 and TRBJ2-2; perhaps TRBD2 as D (6 bases). The CDR3 consists of 16 residues. The germline CDR1 and CDR2 sequences are SNHLY and FYNNEI. Trimming removed 9 bases from V and 5 bases from J, with 22 bases in between. CDR3 loop: CASLLGDRGLTGELFF. CDR3 in DNA: TGTGCCAGTCTGCTTGGGGATCGGGGGTTGACCGGGGAGCTGTTTTTT.

The chain employs TRBV7-8 and TRBJ2-1, with a possible D match to TRBD2 (6 bases). The CDR3 is made up of 18 amino acids. CDR1 is SGHVS, CDR2 FQNEAQ, per germline. Trimming took 0 bases from V and 8 from J, leaving 23 bases between them. The CDR3 loop reads CASSLAVEDYVVAYEQFF. CDR3 DNA sequence: TGTGCCAGCAGCTTAGCGGTGGAGGACTACGTAGTTGCTTATGAGCAGTTCTTC.